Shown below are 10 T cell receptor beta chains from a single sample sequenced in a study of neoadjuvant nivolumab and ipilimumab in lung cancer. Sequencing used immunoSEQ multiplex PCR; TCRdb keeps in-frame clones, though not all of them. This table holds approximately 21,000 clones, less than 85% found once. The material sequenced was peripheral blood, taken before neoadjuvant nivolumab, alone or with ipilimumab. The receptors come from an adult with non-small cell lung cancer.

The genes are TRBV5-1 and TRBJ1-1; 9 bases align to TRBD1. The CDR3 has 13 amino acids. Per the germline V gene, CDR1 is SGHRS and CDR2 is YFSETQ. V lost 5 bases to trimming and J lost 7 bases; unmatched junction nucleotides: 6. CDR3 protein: CASRWTGAGEAFF. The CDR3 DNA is TGCGCCAGCAGATGGACAGGGGCCGGTGAAGCTTTCTTT.

CDR3 loop: CASSLQSSYEQYF. CDR3 DNA: TGCGCCAGCAGCTTACAAAGCTCCTACGAGCAGTACTTC. V and J are TRBV5-1 and TRBJ2-7; D remains unclear. The CDR3 consists of 13 residues. V was clipped by 2 bases and J by 0 bases, with 6 bases between them. Germline CDR1 SGHRS, CDR2 YFSETQ. The full variable domain, its missing parts supplied by reference TRBV5-1 and TRBJ2-7, is KAGVTQTPRYLIKTRGQQVTLSCSPISGHRSVSWYQQTPGQGLQFLFEYFSETQRNKGNFPGRFSGRQFSNSRSEMNVSTLELGDSALYLCASSLQSSYEQYFGPGTRLTVT.

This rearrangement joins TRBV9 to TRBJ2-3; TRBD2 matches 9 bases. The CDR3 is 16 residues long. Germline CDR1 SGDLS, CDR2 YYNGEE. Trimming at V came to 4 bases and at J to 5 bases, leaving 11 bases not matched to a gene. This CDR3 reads CASSSFSGRSRDTQYF. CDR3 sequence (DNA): TGTGCCAGCAGCTCCTTTAGCGGGAGATCGAGAGATACGCAGTATTTT.

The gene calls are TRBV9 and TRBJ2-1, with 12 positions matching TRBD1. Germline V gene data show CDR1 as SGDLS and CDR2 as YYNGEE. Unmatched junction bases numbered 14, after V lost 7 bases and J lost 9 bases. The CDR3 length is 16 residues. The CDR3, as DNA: TGTGCCAGCCATCCCCGGGACAGGGGGCTCTGGGGTGAGCAGTTCTTC. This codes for CASHPRDRGLWGEQFF.

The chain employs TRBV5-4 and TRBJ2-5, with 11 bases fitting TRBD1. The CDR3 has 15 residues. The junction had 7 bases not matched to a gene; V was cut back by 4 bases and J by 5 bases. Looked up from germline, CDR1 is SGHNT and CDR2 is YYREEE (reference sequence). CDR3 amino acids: CASSRTGGAGETQYF. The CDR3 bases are TGTGCCAGCAGCCGGACAGGGGGCGCGGGTGAGACCCAGTACTTC.

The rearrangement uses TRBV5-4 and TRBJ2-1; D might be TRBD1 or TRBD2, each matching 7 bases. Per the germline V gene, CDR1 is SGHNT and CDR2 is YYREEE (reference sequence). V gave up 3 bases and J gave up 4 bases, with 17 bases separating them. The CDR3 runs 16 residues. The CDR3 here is CASSSPPGGGYNEQFF. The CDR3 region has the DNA TGTGCCAGCAGCTCGCCGCCAGGGGGGGGATACAATGAGCAGTTCTTC.

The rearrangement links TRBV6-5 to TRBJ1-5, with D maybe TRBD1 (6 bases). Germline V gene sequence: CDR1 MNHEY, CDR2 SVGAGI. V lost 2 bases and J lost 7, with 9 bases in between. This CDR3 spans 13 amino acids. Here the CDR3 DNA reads TGTGCCAGCAGTTACCTAACAGGGCAGCCCCAGCATTTT. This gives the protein CASSYLTGQPQHF.

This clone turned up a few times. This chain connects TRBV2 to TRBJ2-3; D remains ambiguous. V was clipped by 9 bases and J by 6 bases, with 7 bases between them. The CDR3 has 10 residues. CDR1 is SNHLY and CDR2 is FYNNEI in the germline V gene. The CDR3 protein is CASKEDTQYF. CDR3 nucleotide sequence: TGTGCCAGTAAGGAGGATACGCAGTATTTT.

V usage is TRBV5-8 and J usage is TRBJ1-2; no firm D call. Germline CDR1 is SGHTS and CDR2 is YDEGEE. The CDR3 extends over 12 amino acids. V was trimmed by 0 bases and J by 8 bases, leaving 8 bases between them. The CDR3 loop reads CASSLDRRGYTF. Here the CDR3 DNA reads TGTGCCAGCAGCTTGGACCGCAGGGGCTACACCTTC.

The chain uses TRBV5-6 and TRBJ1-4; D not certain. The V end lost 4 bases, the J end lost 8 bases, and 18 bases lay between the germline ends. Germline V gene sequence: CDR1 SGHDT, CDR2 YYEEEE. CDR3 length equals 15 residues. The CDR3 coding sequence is TGTGCCAGCAGCATCCGACCGGACGTTAGCGAAAAACTGTTTTTT. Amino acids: CASSIRPDVSEKLFF. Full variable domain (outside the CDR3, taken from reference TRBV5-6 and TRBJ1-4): DAGVTQSPTHLIKTRGQQVTLRCSPKSGHDTVSWYQQALGQGPQFIFQYYEEEERQRGNFPDRFSGHQFPNYSSELNVNALLLGDSALYLCASSIRPDVSEKLFFGSGTQLSVL.